A selection of T cell receptor beta chains follows, all from one sample in a study of cytomegalovirus exposure and HLA in healthy donors. Assay used: immunoSEQ multiplex PCR; TCRdb lists only in-frame clones, some missing. The sample includes about 200,000 clones, roughly 80% seen only once; the top ten take less than 3%. Sequencing was done on a sample of PBMCs. These receptor sequences come from a woman aged 30 to 39 in good health and CMV-seronegative. Both conserved end residues are part of each CDR3. A D gene is named only where the DNA matches it firmly. Rows give clone size only sometimes, using once, few, many, or a class for an expanded clone.

D gene	J gene	V gene	clone size	CDR3 protein	CDR3 DNA
TRBD2	TRBJ2-5	TRBV10-3	.	CAISTSGSGIGETQYF	TGTGCCATCAGTACTAGCGGGAGTGGAATCGGGGAGACCCAGTACTTC
TRBD2	TRBJ2-7	TRBV10-1	.	CASSDGSGGSYEQYF	TGCGCCAGCAGTGACGGGAGCGGGGGCTCCTACGAGCAGTACTTC
TRBD2	TRBJ2-7	TRBV7-6	.	CASSFTGEGYEQYF	TGTGCCAGCAGCTTTACGGGGGAGGGCTACGAGCAGTACTTC
TRBD1	TRBJ2-2	TRBV13	.	CASSYFGTGDTGELFF	TGTGCCAGCAGCTACTTTGGGACAGGTGACACCGGGGAGCTGTTTTTT
TRBD1	TRBJ2-7	TRBV25-1	.	CASSQGQGATHPTYEQYF	TGTGCCAGCAGTCAGGGACAGGGGGCGACTCACCCTACCTACGAGCAGTACTTC
TRBD2	TRBJ2-1	TRBV5-1	once	CASSLVAGGRNEQFF	TGCGCCAGCAGCTTGGTAGCGGGGGGACGAAATGAGCAGTTCTTC
.	TRBJ1-4	TRBV18	.	CASSPVTAGEKLFF	TGTGCCAGCTCACCCGTGACGGCGGGTGAAAAACTGTTTTTT
TRBD2	TRBJ2-7	TRBV28	.	CASSFLAGAGGPTYEQYF	TGTGCCAGCAGTTTCCTAGCAGGGGCGGGAGGCCCAACCTACGAGCAGTACTTC
.	TRBJ2-2	TRBV7-8	once	CASSPLGAAPINTGELFF	TGTGCCAGCAGCCCCTTAGGAGCGGCACCAATTAACACCGGGGAGCTGTTTTTT
.	TRBJ2-1	TRBV27	.	CASSSGVNSYNEQFF	TGTGCCAGCAGTTCGGGGGTTAACTCCTACAATGAGCAGTTCTTC
.	TRBJ1-1	TRBV5-4	.	CASSFGGTLHMNTEAFF	TGTGCCAGCAGCTTCGGGGGGACCCTCCATATGAACACTGAAGCTTTCTTT
.	TRBJ1-1	TRBV19	few	CASSWSGMNTEAFF	TGTGCCAGTAGTTGGTCAGGGATGAACACTGAAGCTTTCTTT
.	TRBJ2-1	TRBV30	few	CAGSYRDEQFF	TGTGCCGGATCCTACAGGGATGAGCAGTTCTTC
TRBD2	TRBJ2-7	TRBV29-1	.	CSVVAGGRSYEQYF	TGCAGCGTTGTGGCGGGGGGAAGATCCTACGAGCAGTACTTC
.	TRBJ1-1	TRBV28	.	CASDLGRDGAFF	TGTGCCAGTGACCTCGGGCGGGATGGAGCTTTCTTT
TRBD2	TRBJ2-7	TRBV19	.	CASSVLAGGAYEQYF	TGTGCCAGTAGTGTCCTAGCGGGAGGGGCCTACGAGCAGTACTTC
.	TRBJ2-1	TRBV27	.	CASSIAQGNEQFF	TGTGCCAGCAGCATAGCCCAGGGTAACGAGCAGTTCTTC
TRBD2	TRBJ2-3	TRBV19	.	CASSIGSGIADTQYF	TGTGCCAGTAGTATAGGTAGCGGGATTGCAGATACGCAGTATTTT
.	TRBJ2-7	TRBV7-2	once	CASSLAGAGVPYEQYF	TGTGCCAGCAGCTTAGCGGGGGCTGGTGTACCCTACGAGCAGTACTTC
TRBD1	TRBJ1-1	TRBV7-3	.	CASSYTIDRGLNTEAFF	TGTGCCAGCAGCTATACCATAGACAGGGGATTGAACACTGAAGCTTTCTTT
.	TRBJ1-2	TRBV25-1	.	CASSEFGPGGYGYTF	TGTGCCAGCAGTGAATTCGGCCCCGGGGGCTATGGCTACACCTTC
TRBD2	TRBJ2-7	TRBV4-2	.	CASSRSVAGGPFEQYF	TGTGCCAGCAGCCGGAGCGTAGCGGGAGGGCCCTTCGAGCAGTACTTC
TRBD2	TRBJ2-1	TRBV6-4	once	CASSDRAGRYNEQFF	TGTGCCAGCAGTGACAGAGCGGGAAGGTACAATGAGCAGTTCTTC
.	TRBJ1-1	TRBV19	few	CASSPAGDEAFF	TGTGCCAGTAGTCCCGCAGGGGATGAAGCTTTCTTT
.	TRBJ1-2	TRBV30	.	CAWMAYRDRDGYPF	TGTGCCTGGATGGCCTACAGGGACCGAGATGGCTACCCCTTC
.	TRBJ2-7	TRBV2	.	CASDRPGTGTYEQYF	TGTGCCAGCGACCGACCTGGGACTGGAACCTACGAGCAGTACTTC
.	TRBJ1-4	TRBV20-1	.	CSAQEDEKLFF	TGCAGTGCCCAGGAGGACGAAAAACTGTTTTTT
.	TRBJ1-5	TRBV30	.	CAWRGYRADQPQHF	TGTGCCTGGAGGGGGTACAGGGCGGATCAGCCCCAGCATTTT
.	TRBJ1-1	TRBV13	.	CASSFLQGPTTEAFF	TGTGCCAGCAGCTTTCTCCAGGGCCCCACCACTGAAGCTTTCTTT
TRBD1	TRBJ2-7	TRBV5-4	.	CASSPKPGQGYEQYF	TGTGCCAGCAGCCCCAAGCCGGGACAGGGTTACGAGCAGTACTTC
TRBD2	TRBJ2-3	TRBV5-1	.	CASSLSLAGGQDTQYF	TGCGCCAGCAGCTTGTCGTTAGCGGGGGGGCAGGATACGCAGTATTTT
TRBD2	TRBJ2-7	TRBV2	.	CAGREDTYEQYF	TGTGCCGGCCGGGAGGATACCTACGAGCAGTACTTC
.	TRBJ2-3	TRBV25-1	.	CASSESEGEGTDTQYF	TGTGCCAGCAGTGAATCAGAGGGCGAGGGCACAGATACGCAGTATTTT
TRBD2	TRBJ2-2	TRBV29-1	.	CSVEVLAGLSGELFF	TGCAGCGTTGAGGTGCTAGCGGGCCTGTCCGGGGAGCTGTTTTTT
.	TRBJ1-5	TRBV30	.	CAWSAGTNQPQHF	TGTGCCTGGAGTGCGGGGACAAATCAGCCCCAGCATTTT
TRBD2	TRBJ2-1	TRBV2	.	CASTETSGGFNEQFF	TGTGCCAGCACCGAGACTAGCGGGGGTTTCAATGAGCAGTTCTTC
TRBD1	TRBJ1-5	TRBV19	few	CASSIETTGRSSPQHF	TGTGCCAGTAGTATCGAAACGACAGGGCGTTCATCGCCCCAGCATTTT
.	TRBJ2-3	TRBV7-2	few	CASSARQGTDTQYF	TGTGCCAGCAGCGCAAGACAGGGCACAGATACGCAGTATTTT
.	TRBJ2-7	TRBV14	few	CASSSGVNQYF	TGTGCCAGCAGCTCGGGGGTTAATCAGTACTTC
.	TRBJ2-6	TRBV10-3	.	CAISANSMGANVLTF	TGTGCCATCAGTGCAAACAGCATGGGGGCCAACGTCCTGACTTTC
.	TRBJ1-4	TRBV5-1	few	CASSHAGGKASEKLFF	TGCGCCAGCAGCCACGCCGGCGGGAAGGCGAGTGAAAAACTGTTTTTT
.	TRBJ2-7	TRBV29-1	once	CSVKIGFSYEQYF	TGCAGCGTCAAAATCGGGTTCTCCTACGAGCAGTACTTC
.	TRBJ2-7	TRBV7-9	.	CASSFGAYEQYF	TGTGCCAGCAGCTTCGGAGCCTACGAGCAGTACTTT
.	TRBJ2-1	TRBV5-1	.	CASSSQGFTENEQFF	TGCGCCAGCAGCTCACAGGGATTCACGGAGAATGAGCAGTTCTTC
.	TRBJ2-7	TRBV6-6	.	CASSYQGAVEQYF	TGTGCCAGCAGTTATCAGGGCGCCGTCGAGCAGTACTTC
.	TRBJ1-2	TRBV5-1	once	CASSRGSNYGYTF	TGCGCCAGCAGCAGGGGCAGCAACTATGGCTACACCTTC
.	TRBJ2-3	TRBV6-1	once	CASSLVPGGTQYF	TGTGCCAGCAGCCTAGTCCCCGGGGGTACGCAGTATTTT
.	TRBJ1-5	TRBV5-1	.	CASSLQVGDQPQHF	TGCGCCAGCAGCTTACAGGTTGGGGATCAGCCCCAGCATTTT
TRBD1	TRBJ1-5	TRBV28	.	CASSLGTGRFQPQHF	TGTGCCAGCAGTTTGGGGACAGGGCGGTTTCAGCCCCAGCATTTT
TRBD1	TRBJ2-5	TRBV15	.	CATSRTGSGETQYF	TGTGCCACCAGCAGGACAGGGTCGGGGGAGACCCAGTACTTC
TRBD2	TRBJ2-7	TRBV7-9	once	CASSLRRGGNPYEQYF	TGTGCCAGCAGCTTACGGCGGGGGGGAAACCCCTACGAGCAGTACTTC
.	TRBJ1-2	TRBV7-2	.	CASSLGYRVSGYGYTF	TGTGCCAGCAGCTTAGGATACAGGGTCTCGGGCTATGGCTACACCTTC